Sequencing of this T cell receptor (beta chain) was carried out in a study of response to subunit inactivated influenza vaccine. Study conclusions and caveats: T cells newly recruited by each seasonal influenza vaccination are few, the authors suggested.

TCRdb reprocessed the RT-PCR reads via MiXCR and lists one record per CDR3 protein. The table shows hundreds of thousands of distinct CDR3 sequences, with around 16% occurring only once. This CDR3 contains 13 residues. Germline CDR1 and CDR2: LNHNV and YYDKDF (reference sequence). V lost 4 bases and J lost 7, with 11 bases in between. Notes on this clonotype: Its antigen is as yet unknown.

The sample here was PBMCs from blood, taken about 12 days after vaccination. This chain connects TRBV15 to TRBJ2-1; tentatively, D is TRBD2 (6 bases). This sequence was found in a man aged 50-59 years who received an inactivated influenza vaccine. As DNA, the CDR3 is TGTGCCACCAGCAAGGAGGGAGTTAATGAGCAGTTCTTC. It specifies CATSKEGVNEQFF.